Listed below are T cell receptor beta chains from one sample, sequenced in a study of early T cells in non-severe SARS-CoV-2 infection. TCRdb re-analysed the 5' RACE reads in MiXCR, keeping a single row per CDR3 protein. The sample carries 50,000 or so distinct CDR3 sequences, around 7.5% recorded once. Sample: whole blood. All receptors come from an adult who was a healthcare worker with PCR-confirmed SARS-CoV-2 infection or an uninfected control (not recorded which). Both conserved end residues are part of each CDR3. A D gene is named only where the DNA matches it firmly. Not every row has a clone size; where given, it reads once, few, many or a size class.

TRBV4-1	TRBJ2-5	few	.	CASSQAGVETQYF	TGCGCCAGCAGCCAAGCAGGAGTAGAGACCCAGTACTTC
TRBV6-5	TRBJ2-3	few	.	CASTWAGGTDTQYF	TGTGCCAGCACATGGGCAGGCGGCACAGATACGCAGTATTTT
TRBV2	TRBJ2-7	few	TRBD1	CASRGDRGSTYEQYF	TGTGCCAGCAGGGGGGACAGGGGGTCAACCTACGAGCAGTACTTC
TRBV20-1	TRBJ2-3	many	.	CSAIEDTQYF	TGCAGTGCCATAGAAGATACGCAGTATTTT
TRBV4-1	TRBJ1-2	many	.	CASSQVGDSEYGYTF	TGCGCCAGCAGCCAAGTGGGCGACAGCGAATATGGCTACACCTTC
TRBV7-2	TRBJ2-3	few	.	CASSLSAGHRTDTQYF	TGTGCCAGCAGCTTATCCGCGGGACATCGCACAGATACGCAGTATTTT
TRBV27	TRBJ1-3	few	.	CASSLFGGNGNTIYF	TGTGCCAGCAGTTTGTTCGGGGGAAATGGAAACACCATATATTTT
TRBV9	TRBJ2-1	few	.	CASSFRARTSYNEQFF	TGTGCCAGCAGCTTCCGAGCACGGACCTCCTACAATGAGCAGTTCTTC
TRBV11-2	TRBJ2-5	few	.	CASRSLGTETQYF	TGTGCCAGCCGCTCCCTGGGGACAGAGACCCAGTACTTC
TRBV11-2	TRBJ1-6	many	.	CASSFGGGMTPLHF	TGTGCCAGCAGCTTTGGGGGGGGGATGACACCCCTCCACTTT
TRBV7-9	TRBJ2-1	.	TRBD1	CASSPTGTSYNEQFF	TGTGCCAGCAGCCCGACAGGGACCTCCTACAATGAGCAGTTCTTC
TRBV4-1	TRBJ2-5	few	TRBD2	CASSQEFGPRGVQETQYF	TGCGCCAGCAGCCAAGAATTTGGGCCGCGGGGGGTGCAGGAGACCCAGTACTTC
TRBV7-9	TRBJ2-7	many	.	CASSPDSYGEQYF	TGTGCCAGCAGCCCCGACAGTTATGGCGAGCAGTACTTC
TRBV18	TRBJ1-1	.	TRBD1	CASSPTADRAEAFF	TGTGCCAGCTCACCGACTGCTGACAGGGCTGAAGCTTTCTTT
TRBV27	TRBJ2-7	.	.	CASSSLGIYEQYF	TGTGCCAGCAGTTCCCTGGGCATATACGAGCAGTACTTC
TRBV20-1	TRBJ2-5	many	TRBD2	CSAYTGTSMETQYF	TGCAGTGCTTACACCGGGACTAGTATGGAGACCCAGTACTTC
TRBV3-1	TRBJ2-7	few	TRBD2	CASSPETASGGLSYEQYF	TGTGCCAGCAGCCCTGAAACCGCTAGCGGGGGCCTCTCCTACGAGCAGTACTTC
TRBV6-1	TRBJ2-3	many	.	CASSEAGTDTQYF	TGTGCCAGCAGTGAAGCGGGCACAGATACGCAGTATTTT
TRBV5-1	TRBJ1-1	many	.	CASSLDRAAEAFF	TGCGCCAGCAGCTTGGACCGGGCCGCTGAAGCTTTCTTT
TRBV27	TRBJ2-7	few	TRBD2	CASRGGEGYEQYF	TGTGCCAGCAGAGGTGGGGAGGGGTACGAGCAGTACTTC
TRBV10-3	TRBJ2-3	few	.	CAISESIRGDLDTQYF	TGTGCCATCAGTGAGTCGATAAGGGGCGACCTAGATACGCAGTATTTT
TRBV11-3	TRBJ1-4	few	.	CASSSPRGTPVSEKLFF	TGTGCCAGCAGCTCCCCGCGTGGAACCCCGGTCTCGGAAAAACTGTTTTTT
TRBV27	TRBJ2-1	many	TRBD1	CASSSKDRQGRYNEQFF	TGTGCCAGCAGTTCCAAGGATAGACAGGGTAGATACAATGAGCAGTTCTTC